The rows below give T cell receptor beta chains drawn from one sample of a study of control samples from healthy donors and cancer patients. Assay used: immunoSEQ multiplex PCR; TCRdb lists only in-frame clones, some missing. The sample includes over 200,000 clones, 82% of them seen just once. The sample taken for sequencing was PBMCs. The origin of the receptors is a woman between 55 and 75 years old with lung cancer. Each CDR3 is given with its conserved first and last residue. The D gene is left open where the match is weak. The size entry is marked missing in some rows and otherwise reads once, few, many or a size class.

j_gene,abundance,d_gene,v_gene,CDR3aa,CDR3nt
TRBJ1-3,-,-,TRBV6-5,CASSYSGERNTIYF,TGTGCCAGCAGTTACTCCGGGGAGAGAAACACCATATATTTT
TRBJ2-1,-,-,TRBV29-1,CSVETGFPYNEQFF,TGCAGCGTTGAGACAGGATTTCCCTACAATGAGCAGTTCTTC
TRBJ1-2,-,-,TRBV30,CAWRERGPRLSGYTF,TGTGCCTGGAGGGAACGGGGGCCCCGTCTCTCTGGCTACACCTTC
TRBJ1-1,-,-,TRBV5-1,CASSSTANTEAFF,TGCGCCAGCAGCTCGACAGCAAACACTGAAGCTTTCTTT
TRBJ1-1,-,-,TRBV10-3,CAVGNAVSRAFF,TGTGCCGTCGGAAATGCAGTCTCTAGGGCTTTCTTT
TRBJ1-5,-,-,TRBV24-1,CATSRTYQPQHF,TGTGCCACCTCACGGACCTATCAGCCCCAGCATTTT
TRBJ1-5,-,-,TRBV5-5,CASSHSDPGVGNQPQHF,TGTGCCAGCAGCCACTCAGACCCAGGGGTCGGCAATCAGCCCCAGCATTTT
TRBJ1-5,-,TRBD1,TRBV2,CASETDRGLSNQPQHF,TGTGCCAGCGAGACGGACAGGGGGCTGAGCAATCAGCCCCAGCATTTT
TRBJ2-1,-,TRBD2,TRBV4-1,CASSPGWGRTSGFNEQFF,TGCGCCAGCAGCCCAGGATGGGGAAGGACTAGCGGGTTCAATGAGCAGTTCTTC
TRBJ1-1,-,TRBD1,TRBV9,CASSVGGQLNTEAFF,TGTGCCAGCAGCGTAGGGGGACAGTTGAACACTGAAGCTTTCTTT
TRBJ2-7,-,-,TRBV20-1,CSAGTRFGQYF,TGCAGTGCGGGGACCCGTTTTGGGCAGTACTTC
TRBJ1-1,-,-,TRBV2,CASSEQGMNTEAFF,TGTGCCAGCAGTGAACAGGGGATGAACACTGAAGCTTTCTTT
TRBJ1-1,-,-,TRBV5-1,CASSKTSDRHMNTEAFF,TGCGCCAGCAGCAAAACTAGCGACAGGCATATGAACACTGAAGCTTTCTTT
TRBJ1-2,many,-,TRBV6-1,CASSERGARYTF,TGTGCCAGCAGTGAACGCGGGGCTCGCTACACCTTC
TRBJ1-6,-,-,TRBV28,CASRRDSPLHF,TGTGCCAGCAGGAGAGACTCACCCCTCCACTTT
TRBJ2-6,-,TRBD1,TRBV7-9,CASSPPGGAGANVLTF,TGTGCCAGCAGCCCTCCAGGGGGTGCTGGGGCCAACGTCCTGACTTTC
TRBJ1-4,-,TRBD1,TRBV15,CATSGGQGRWGEKLFF,TGTGCCACCAGCGGGGGACAGGGCCGGTGGGGGGAAAAACTGTTTTTT
TRBJ1-2,-,-,TRBV30,CACPRRHTMSGYTF,TGTGCCTGCCCACGGCGGCATACTATGTCTGGCTACACCTTC